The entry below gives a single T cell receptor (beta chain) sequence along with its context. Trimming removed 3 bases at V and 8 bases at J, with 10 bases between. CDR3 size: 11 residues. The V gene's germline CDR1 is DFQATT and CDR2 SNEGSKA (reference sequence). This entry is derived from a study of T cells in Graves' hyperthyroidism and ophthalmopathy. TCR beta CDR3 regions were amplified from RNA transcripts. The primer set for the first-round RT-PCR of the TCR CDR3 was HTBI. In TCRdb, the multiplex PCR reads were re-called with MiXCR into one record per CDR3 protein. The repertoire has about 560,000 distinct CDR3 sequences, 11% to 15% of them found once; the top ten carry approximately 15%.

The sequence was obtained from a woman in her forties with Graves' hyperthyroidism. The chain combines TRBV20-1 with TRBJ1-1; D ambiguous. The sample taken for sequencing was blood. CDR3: CSARRVPEAFF. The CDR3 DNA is TGCAGTGCTAGGCGAGTTCCGGAAGCTTTCTTT.